Listed below are T cell receptor beta chains from one sample, sequenced in a study of T-cell reconstitution after alpha-beta-depleted transplantation in children. TCRdb independently ran MiXCR on the PCR reads; one entry per CDR3 protein. Altogether about 580,000 distinct CDR3 sequences are present, about 23% being singletons, with the ten largest covering roughly 15%. Source: PBMCs, mostly from graft donor cells, taken 360 days after TCRalphabeta/CD19-depleted stem cell transplant. The source is a boy under three years old who had a stem cell transplant for acute myeloid leukemia, so the T cells may come from the graft donor. CDR3s include the opening cysteine and the closing phenylalanine or tryptophan. A D gene is named only where the DNA matches it firmly. The size of a clone is reported for some rows only, either as once, few or many, or as a class for expanded clones.

d_gene	j_gene	v_gene	abundance	CDR3nt	CDR3aa
.	TRBJ1-4	TRBV20-1	.	TGCAGTGCTAGAAGGGGCGAGGGTAATGAAAAACTGTTTTTT	CSARRGEGNEKLFF
.	TRBJ1-6	TRBV6-5	.	TGTGCCAGCAGTTACCCCGCTGACAGCAATCATTCACCCCTCCACTTT	CASSYPADSNHSPLHF
.	TRBJ1-5	TRBV3-1	.	TGTGCCAGCAGCCAAGACAGGACCCAGCCCCAGCATTTT	CASSQDRTQPQHF
TRBD2	TRBJ2-1	TRBV20-1	many	TGCAGCGCCAGCGGGAGCTCCTACAATGAGCAGTTCTTC	CSASGSSYNEQFF
.	TRBJ2-1	TRBV20-1	many	TGCAGTGCAGCCCTGGGGCAGTGGGTCCTCAATGAGCAGTTCTTC	CSAALGQWVLNEQFF
.	TRBJ2-7	TRBV12-3/TRBV12-4	few	TGTGCCAGCAGCCGCTCGCGGGGAAGGGACTACGAGCAGTACTTC	CASSRSRGRDYEQYF
TRBD1	TRBJ2-2	TRBV7-9	many	TGTGCCAGCGACAGGGACCCGAACACCGGGGAGCTGTTTTTT	CASDRDPNTGELFF
.	TRBJ1-6	TRBV12-3/TRBV12-4	few	TGTGCCAGCAGTTCAAGTCTGTTTAGTCTGAGTTCACCCCTCCACTTT	CASSSSLFSLSSPLHF
TRBD2	TRBJ2-2	TRBV12-3/TRBV12-4	many	TGTGCCAGCAGTATCAACCGGGGACTAGCGGCCCCCGGGGAGCTGTTTTTT	CASSINRGLAAPGELFF
.	TRBJ2-5	TRBV5-1	.	TGCGCCAGCAGCCCGAATAGTTGGGGTGAGACCCAGTACTTC	CASSPNSWGETQYF
.	TRBJ2-1	TRBV29-1	many	TGCAGCGTTGGTCAGGATTCCTACAATGAGCAGTTCTTC	CSVGQDSYNEQFF
TRBD2	TRBJ2-1	TRBV12-3/TRBV12-4	.	TGTGCCAGCAGTTGGGGGGGACGAGAGCAGTTCTTC	CASSWGGREQFF
.	TRBJ2-7	TRBV7-3	.	TGTGCCAGCAGCCGGGGACCACCCTACGAGCAGTACTTC	CASSRGPPYEQYF
TRBD1	TRBJ1-1	TRBV7-3	many	TGTGCCAGCAGCTTAGGACAGGGCTACACTGAAGCTTTCTTT	CASSLGQGYTEAFF
.	TRBJ2-7	TRBV12-5	many	TGTGCTAGTGGTTTGGTACGCACGGGAAACTATACCTCCTACGAGCAGTACTTC	CASGLVRTGNYTSYEQYF
TRBD2	TRBJ2-2	TRBV2	many	TGTGCCAGCAGTGATTTGACTAGCGGCACCGGGGAGCTGTTTTTT	CASSDLTSGTGELFF
.	TRBJ1-1	TRBV29-1	many	TGCAGCGTTGGGGGGACATTGAACACTGAAGCTTTCTTT	CSVGGTLNTEAFF
TRBD2	TRBJ2-1	TRBV20-1	many	TGCAGTGCTAGTTCGTCTAGCGGCTTCTACAATGAGCAGTTCTTC	CSASSSSGFYNEQFF
TRBD2	TRBJ2-2	TRBV5-1	many	TGCGCCAGCAGCTTGGCCCGGGGGGGCCAGTTGAACACCGGGGAGCTGTTTTTT	CASSLARGGQLNTGELFF
TRBD1	TRBJ2-5	TRBV11-2	many	TGTGCCAGCAGCCAGGGACAGGTCTATGAGACCCAGTACTTC	CASSQGQVYETQYF
.	TRBJ2-5	TRBV12-3/TRBV12-4	.	TGTGCCAGCAGTTTTGAGGGGGGGAGCCAAGAGACCCAGTACTTC	CASSFEGGSQETQYF
.	TRBJ2-3	TRBV4-1	many	TGCGCCAGCAGCATACCTGGCCCCGGTTTAGATACGCAGTATTTT	CASSIPGPGLDTQYF
.	TRBJ1-1	TRBV7-3	few	TGTGCCAGCAGCTTAATAGCAGGGGCCAACACTGAAGCTTTCTTT	CASSLIAGANTEAFF
.	TRBJ2-1	TRBV28	.	TGTGCCAGCGGTACAGGGAGGCTCAATGAGCAGTTCTTC	CASGTGRLNEQFF
.	TRBJ2-5	TRBV20-1	many	TGCAGTGCTAGAAAGCGGTTCCAAGAGACCCAGTACTTC	CSARKRFQETQYF
TRBD2	TRBJ2-5	TRBV29-1	many	TGCAGCGTCAGAGTAGCGGGGGAAGAGACCCAGTACTTC	CSVRVAGEETQYF
.	TRBJ2-7	TRBV7-9	.	TGTGCCAGCAGCCCCGGGACTCGATCCTACGAGCAGTACTTC	CASSPGTRSYEQYF
.	TRBJ2-7	TRBV9	.	TGTGCCAGCAGCGTAAACCCCCGGTACGAGCAGTACTTC	CASSVNPRYEQYF
.	TRBJ2-2	TRBV4-2	few	TGTGCCAGCAGCCAAGTCCGGCCCTGGGACACCGGGGAGCTGTTTTTT	CASSQVRPWDTGELFF
TRBD1	TRBJ2-5	TRBV20-1	few	TGCAGTGCTAGAGACACACAGGGGCTAGAGACCCAGTACTTC	CSARDTQGLETQYF
TRBD1	TRBJ2-1	TRBV28	few	TGTGCCAGCAGTTTATATTCGGCAGGGGGCAATGAGCAGTTCTTC	CASSLYSAGGNEQFF
.	TRBJ1-6	TRBV20-1	.	TGCAGTGCTAGAGGGGTGGAGGATTCACCCCTCCACTTT	CSARGVEDSPLHF
.	TRBJ2-3	TRBV10-3	few	TGTGCCATCAGCAACCGGGACTCCGACACAGATACGCAGTATTTT	CAISNRDSDTDTQYF